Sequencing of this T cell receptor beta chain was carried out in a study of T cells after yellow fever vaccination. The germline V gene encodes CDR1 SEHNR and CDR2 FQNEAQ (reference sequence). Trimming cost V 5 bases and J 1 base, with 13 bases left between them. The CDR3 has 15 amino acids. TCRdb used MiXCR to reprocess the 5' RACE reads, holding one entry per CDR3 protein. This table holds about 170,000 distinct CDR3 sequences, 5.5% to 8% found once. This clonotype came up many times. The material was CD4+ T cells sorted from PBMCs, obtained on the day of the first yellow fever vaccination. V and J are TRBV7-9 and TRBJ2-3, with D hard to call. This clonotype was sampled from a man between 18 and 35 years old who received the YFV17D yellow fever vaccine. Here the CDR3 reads CASSPSRFRTDTQYF. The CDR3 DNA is TGTGCCAGCAGCCCCTCGAGGTTTCGCACAGATACGCAGTATTTT. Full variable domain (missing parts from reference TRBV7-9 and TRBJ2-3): DTGVSQNPRHKITKRGQNVTFRCDPISEHNRLYWYRQTLGQGPEFLTYFQNEAQLEKSRLLSDRFSAERPKGSFSTLEIQRTEQGDSAMYLCASSPSRFRTDTQYFGPGTRLTVL.